This TCR beta chain was sequenced during a study of blood T cell repertoires in COVID-19. In the study's own analysis: Amplified reference gene primers provided the basis for estimating nucleated cell counts. Profiled with immunoSEQ multiplex PCR; TCRdb holds only in-frame clones, not every one. V and J calls and clone size are those listed in that table; D and trimming were worked out from the DNA. The sample carries roughly 240,000 clones, approximately 88% recorded once. The sequencing sample was made of PBMCs or T cells enriched from blood (not recorded which). The receptor was isolated from a woman younger than 45 with acute COVID-19.

The CDR3 coding sequence is TGTGCCAGCAGTTTACGATACGTAGAAGAGACCCAGTACTTC. It specifies CASSLRYVEETQYF. This chain connects TRBV27 to TRBJ2-5; D gene ambiguous. Per the germline V gene, CDR1 is MNHEY and CDR2 is SMNVEV (reference sequence). The germline V and J ends were trimmed by 2 bases and 3 bases, with 10 bases remaining between them. The CDR3 consists of 14 residues.